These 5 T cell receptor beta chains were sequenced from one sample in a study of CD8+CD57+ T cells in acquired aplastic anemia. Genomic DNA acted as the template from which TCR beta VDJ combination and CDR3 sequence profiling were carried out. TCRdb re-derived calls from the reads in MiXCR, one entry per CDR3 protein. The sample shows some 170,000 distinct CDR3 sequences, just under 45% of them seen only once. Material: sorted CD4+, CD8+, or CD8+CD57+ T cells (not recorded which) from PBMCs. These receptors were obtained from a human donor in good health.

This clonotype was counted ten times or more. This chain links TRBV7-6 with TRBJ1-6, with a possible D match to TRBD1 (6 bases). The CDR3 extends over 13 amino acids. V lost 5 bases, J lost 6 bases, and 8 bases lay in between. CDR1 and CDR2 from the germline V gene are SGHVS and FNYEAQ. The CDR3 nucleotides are TGTGCCAGCAGCCTACAGGGTAATTCACCCCTCCACTTT. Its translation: CASSLQGNSPLHF.

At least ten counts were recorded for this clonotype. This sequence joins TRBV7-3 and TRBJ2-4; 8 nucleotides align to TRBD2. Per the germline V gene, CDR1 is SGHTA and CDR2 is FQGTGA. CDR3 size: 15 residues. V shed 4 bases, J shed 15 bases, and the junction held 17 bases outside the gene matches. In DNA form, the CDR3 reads TGTGCCAGCAGCTCCTATCCCGGGACTAGTGTGGGCCTGTACTTC. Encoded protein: CASSSYPGTSVGLYF.

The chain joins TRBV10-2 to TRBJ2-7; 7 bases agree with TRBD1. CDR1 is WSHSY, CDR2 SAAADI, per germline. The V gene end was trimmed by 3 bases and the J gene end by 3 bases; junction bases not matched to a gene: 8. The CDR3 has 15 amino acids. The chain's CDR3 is CASSDVWDSNYEQYF. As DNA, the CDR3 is TGCGCCAGCAGTGATGTTTGGGACAGCAACTACGAGCAGTACTTC.

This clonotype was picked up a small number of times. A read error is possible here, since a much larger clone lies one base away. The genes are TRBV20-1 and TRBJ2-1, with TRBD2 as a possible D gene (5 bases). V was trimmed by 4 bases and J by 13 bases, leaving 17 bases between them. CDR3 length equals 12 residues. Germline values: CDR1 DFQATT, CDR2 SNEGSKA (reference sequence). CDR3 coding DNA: TGCAGTGCTACGAGGGCTCCACCGCACCAGTTCTTC. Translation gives CSATRAPPHQFF.

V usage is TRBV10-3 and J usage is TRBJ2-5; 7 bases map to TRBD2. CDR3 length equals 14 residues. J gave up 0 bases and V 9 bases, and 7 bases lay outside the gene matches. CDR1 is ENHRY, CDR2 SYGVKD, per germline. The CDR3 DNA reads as TGTGCCATTCAGCTAGCGGCATACCAAGAGACCCAGTACTTC. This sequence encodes CAIQLAAYQETQYF.